These 25 T cell receptor beta chains originate from one sample sequenced in a study of T-cell reconstitution after alpha-beta-depleted transplantation in children. Unique molecular identifiers were used to barcode this TCRbeta library. TCRdb called the PCR reads again in MiXCR, with one record for every CDR3 protein. This sample carries some 500,000 distinct CDR3 sequences, 32% of them seen once, and the ten largest clones take 2.4%. The sample consisted of PBMCs from the stem cell graft donor, taken from the stem cell graft. The source of these receptors is a human donor who donated a stem cell graft to a child with aplastic anemia.

This clonotype has only one observation. The CDR3 spells CASSLDGGGRYGYTF. In DNA form, the CDR3 reads TGTGCCAGCAGCTTAGATGGAGGGGGGCGGTATGGCTACACCTTC. The rearrangement joins TRBV11-2 to TRBJ1-2; maybe TRBD1 (6 bases). With 0 bases removed from V and 5 bases from J, the gap between germline ends came to 13 bases. Germline CDR1 SGHAT, CDR2 FQNNGV. The CDR3 is 15 amino acids. Complete variable domain (other parts from reference TRBV11-2 and TRBJ1-2): EAGVAQSPRYKIIEKRQSVAFWCNPISGHATLYWYQQILGQGPKLLIQFQNNGVVDDSQLPKDRFSAERLKGVDSTLKIQPAKLEDSAVYLCASSLDGGGRYGYTFGSGTRLTVV.

Only a few counts were recorded for this clonotype. The genes are TRBV24-1 and TRBJ2-1, with D hard to call. The CDR3 spans 14 residues. Germline-derived CDR1 and CDR2 are KGHDR and SFDVKD. V lost 3 bases to trimming and J lost 5 bases, with 10 bases between them. In DNA, the CDR3 is TGTGCCACCAGTGATCCAGTGCCGCACAATGAGCAGTTCTTC. Its protein is CATSDPVPHNEQFF.

V and J are TRBV5-1 and TRBJ2-1; D remains unclear. This CDR3 spans 14 amino acids. Germline V gives CDR1 SGHRS, CDR2 YFSETQ. Trimming shortened V by 7 bases and J by 0 bases, and 11 bases separated the two germline ends. The CDR3 reads CASGLSSSYNEQFF. CDR3 nucleotides: TGCGCCAGCGGCCTTTCGAGCTCCTACAATGAGCAGTTCTTC.

This clonotype was counted only a few times. The chain couples TRBV6-1 to TRBJ2-7; maybe TRBD1 (6 bases). V dropped 6 bases and J dropped 0 bases, with 15 bases sitting between them. Germline loops: CDR1 MNHNS, CDR2 SASEGT. This CDR3 is built from 15 residues. CDR3 region: CASSPLRDISYEQYF. DNA of the CDR3: TGTGCCAGCAGCCCGCTCCGGGACATCTCCTACGAGCAGTACTTC.

The rearrangement uses TRBV6-5 and TRBJ2-3; D might be TRBD2 (5 bases). CDR1 is MNHEY and CDR2 is SVGAGI in the germline V gene. The V gene lost 5 bases and the J gene lost 6 bases, with 12 bases spanning the gap. The CDR3 is 13 residues long. The CDR3, as DNA: TGTGCCAGCAGTAACCAGGTAGCGGATACGCAGTATTTT. The encoded protein is CASSNQVADTQYF.

This clonotype was recorded a few times. The chain is built from TRBV19 and TRBJ1-2; 11 positions agree with TRBD1. The V gene end was trimmed by 3 bases and the J gene end by 8 bases; junction bases not matched to a gene: 2. Germline values: CDR1 LNHDA, CDR2 SQIVND (reference sequence). The CDR3 extends over 13 amino acids. CDR3 loop: CASSMRTGGGYTF. CDR3 nucleotides: TGTGCCAGTAGTATGAGGACAGGGGGCGGCTACACCTTC.

The chain links TRBV20-1 to TRBJ1-1; 9 positions agree with TRBD1. The CDR3 spans 15 residues. The V gene's germline CDR1 is DFQATT and CDR2 SNEGSKA (reference sequence). Trimming removed 6 bases from V and 5 bases from J; junction bases left unmatched: 13. CDR3 in amino acids: CSASNPGQGDTEAFF. The CDR3 DNA sequence: TGCAGTGCCTCAAATCCGGGACAGGGAGATACTGAAGCTTTCTTT.

The chain combines TRBV6-2 or TRBV6-3 with TRBJ2-2; 9 bases agree with TRBD2. Per the germline V gene, CDR1 is MNHEY and CDR2 is SVGEGT. Losses at the gene ends were 7 bases for V and 7 bases for J; bases not matched to a gene: 13. This CDR3 contains 16 residues. This chain's CDR3 is CASTPSEREAVGELFF. The DNA for the CDR3 is TGTGCCAGCACACCCTCTGAGCGGGAGGCGGTCGGGGAGCTGTTTTTT.

This clonotype was seen only a few times. The genes are TRBV7-2 and TRBJ2-5, with TRBD2 as a possible D gene (5 bases). CDR3 length equals 15 residues. Trimming shortened V by 1 base and J by 2 bases, and 11 bases separated the two germline ends. Germline V gene sequence: CDR1 SGHTA, CDR2 FQGNSA. CDR3: CASSLEILVQETQYF. The CDR3 nucleotides are TGTGCCAGCAGCTTAGAGATACTAGTACAAGAGACCCAGTACTTC. Full variable domain (remainder filled in from reference TRBV7-2 and TRBJ2-5): GAGVSQSPSNKVTEKGKDVELRCDPISGHTALYWYRQSLGQGLEFLIYFQGNSAPDKSGLPSDRFSAERTGGSVSTLTIQRTQQEDSAVYLCASSLEILVQETQYFGPGTRLLVL.

In its sample, this clonotype was seen a few times. The chain is built from TRBV4-3 and TRBJ2-1; 8 bases agree with TRBD2. The CDR3 runs to 16 residues. In germline, CDR1 is LGHNA, CDR2 YSLEER. V trimming: 0 bases; J trimming: 9 bases; junction bases outside the gene matches: 10. In nucleotides, the CDR3 is TGCGCCAGCAGCCAAGAAGTGGGACTAGTAAGGGCTGAGCAGTTCTTC. Translation gives CASSQEVGLVRAEQFF.

This clonotype has a handful of counts. The rearrangement joins TRBV28 to TRBJ2-7, with D possibly TRBD2 on 6 matching bases. Deletions cut 10 bases from V and 0 bases from J, with 13 bases between. CDR3 size: 13 residues. Germline V gene lookup returns CDR1 MDHEN and CDR2 SYDVKM. The CDR3 DNA reads as TGTGCCACGGGGGATAGGGGCTCCTACGAGCAGTACTTC. Amino acid sequence: CATGDRGSYEQYF.

The CDR3 is CASSSTSKGDQYF. CDR3 bases: TGTGCCAGCAGTTCCACTAGCAAGGGGGACCAGTACTTC. This chain links TRBV27 with TRBJ2-5, with D possibly called TRBD1 or TRBD2 (6 bases each). Trimming shortened V by 4 bases and J by 10 bases, and 16 bases separated the two germline ends. Germline-derived CDR1 and CDR2 are MNHEY and SMNVEV (reference sequence). The CDR3 has 13 residues.

This clonotype was detected a few times. The gene calls are TRBV5-6 and TRBJ1-2, with a weak D call TRBD1 (6 bases). There are 18 residues in the CDR3. Looked up from germline, CDR1 is SGHDT and CDR2 is YYEEEE. V gave up 0 bases and J gave up 0 bases, with 18 bases separating them. The CDR3 reads CASSLGPWGGPANYGYTF. CDR3 nucleotides: TGTGCCAGCAGCTTGGGACCCTGGGGGGGGCCCGCTAACTATGGCTACACCTTC.

Only a few counts were recorded for this clonotype. The V gene is TRBV20-1, the J gene TRBJ2-1; D might be TRBD1 or TRBD2, each matching 5 bases. Trimming removed 5 bases from V and 0 bases from J, with 8 bases in between. This CDR3 is built from 13 residues. The germline V gene has CDR1 DFQATT and CDR2 SNEGSKA (reference sequence). In DNA, the CDR3 is TGCAGTGCTGGGGGAAGCTCCTACAATGAGCAGTTCTTC. Amino acid sequence: CSAGGSSYNEQFF.

This CDR3 reads CSVESGSGANGYTF. CDR3 DNA sequence: TGCAGCGTTGAAAGTGGGTCGGGGGCGAATGGCTACACCTTC. The chain has TRBV29-1 and TRBJ1-2, with a weak D call TRBD1 (6 bases). Trimming took off 2 bases at V and 6 bases at J, with 16 bases between the two ends. CDR1 SQVTM and CDR2 ANQGSEA come from the germline V gene. The CDR3 totals 14 residues.

In regard to this clonotype: At one end, the junction sequence differs from germline, possibly due to a read error. The rearrangement joins TRBV7-2 to TRBJ1-2; D gene unclear. CDR1 is SGHTA, CDR2 FQGNSA, per germline. The CDR3 consists of 14 residues. CDR3 bases: TGTGCCAGCACCTTATCCCCGACCGCCTATGGCTACACCTTC. Its translation: CASTLSPTAYGYTF.

This clonotype was detected a few times. The chain is built from TRBV9 and TRBJ1-2; D might be TRBD1 (5 bases). Germline loops: CDR1 SGDLS, CDR2 YYNGEE. The CDR3 length is 15 residues. Trimming pared 3 bases from V and 7 bases from J, leaving 19 bases between. The CDR3 reads CASSADSTPRAGYTF. The CDR3 nucleotides read TGTGCCAGCAGCGCCGACAGTACCCCCCGGGCTGGCTACACCTTC.

J is TRBJ2-5 and V is TRBV20-1; D tentatively fits TRBD1 or TRBD2 (5 bases each). This CDR3 has 13 residues. CDR1 is DFQATT, CDR2 SNEGSKA, per germline (reference sequence). The V end was cut by 6 bases, the J end by 2 bases, with 13 bases between. Here the CDR3 reads CSARGAKQETQYF. The CDR3 nucleotides are TGCAGTGCACGAGGGGCGAAACAAGAGACCCAGTACTTC.

As DNA, the CDR3 is TGCAGCGTTGAGGGGCCGATTCAGGCGGATACGCAGTATTTT. Protein product: CSVEGPIQADTQYF. V gene TRBV29-1 combines with J gene TRBJ2-3; D may be TRBD1 (5 bases). The CDR3 sequence is 14 residues long. The germline V and J ends were trimmed by 3 bases and 6 bases, with 16 bases remaining between them. Germline assignment: CDR1 SQVTM and CDR2 ANQGSEA.

V is TRBV7-9 and J is TRBJ2-7; D remains ambiguous. Trimming took off 5 bases at V and 4 bases at J, with 12 bases between the two ends. The germline V gene encodes CDR1 SEHNR and CDR2 FQNEAQ (reference sequence). This CDR3 is 13 amino acids long. The CDR3 sequence: CASSARWGYEQYV. CDR3 DNA: TGTGCCAGCAGCGCCCGGTGGGGTTACGAGCAGTACGTC.

The chain's CDR3 is CAISQSVAYEQYV. The CDR3 DNA is TGTGCCATCAGTCAGTCGGTGGCCTACGAGCAGTACGTC. The V gene is TRBV10-3, the J gene TRBJ2-7, with unresolved D. CDR3 size: 13 residues. Germline loops: CDR1 ENHRY, CDR2 SYGVKD.

This rearrangement joins TRBV27 to TRBJ2-3, with D tentatively TRBD2 (6 bases). Trimming removed 5 bases at V and 0 bases at J, with 15 bases between. The V gene's germline CDR1 is MNHEY and CDR2 SMNVEV (reference sequence). There are 16 residues in the CDR3. This chain's CDR3 is CASSPVPGGSTDTQYF. Written as DNA, the CDR3 is TGTGCCAGCAGTCCCGTTCCCGGGGGTAGCACAGATACGCAGTATTTT.

This clonotype showed up just a few times. The V and J genes are TRBV7-2 and TRBJ1-1, with D perhaps matching TRBD1 (6 bases). The germline V gene has CDR1 SGHTA and CDR2 FQGNSA. V was shortened by 3 bases and J by 1 base, with 12 bases between the two germline ends. The CDR3 runs to 15 residues. CDR3 DNA: TGTGCCAGCAGCTTGCAGGGGTTGGGGAACACTGAAGCTTTCTTT. Its translation is CASSLQGLGNTEAFF. Looking up the rest from reference TRBV7-2 and TRBJ1-1 gives the full variable domain: GAGVSQSPSNKVTEKGKDVELRCDPISGHTALYWYRQSLGQGLEFLIYFQGNSAPDKSGLPSDRFSAERTGGSVSTLTIQRTQQEDSAVYLCASSLQGLGNTEAFFGQGTRLTVV.

The chain employs TRBV7-7 and TRBJ2-5, with a possible D match to TRBD2 (6 bases). This CDR3 spans 15 amino acids. The V end lost 5 bases, the J end lost 2 bases, and 15 bases lay between the germline ends. The germline CDR1 and CDR2 sequences are SSHAT and FNYEAQ (reference sequence). The DNA of the CDR3 is TGTGCCAGCAGCCTCACCGGGGGAAGACAAGAGACCCAGTACTTC. It specifies CASSLTGGRQETQYF.

The V call is TRBV12-3 or TRBV12-4, the J call TRBJ1-1, with 9 bases fitting TRBD1. The CDR3 is 14 residues long. After removal of 6 bases from V and 1 base from J, the junction contained 3 bases not matched to a gene. CDR3 sequence reads: CASREDRGNTEAFF. The CDR3 DNA sequence: TGTGCCAGCAGGGAGGACAGGGGGAACACTGAAGCTTTCTTT.